The clone carrying this TCR beta chain was picked up a small number of times. What it binds is not known. These data come from a study of identical twins. Study findings and constraints: A lower insertion count was a feature of abundant cord blood beta clonotypes, with no such feature in memory repertoires.

A universal primer site was incorporated via template switching, and the cDNA contained unique molecular identifiers. TCRdb used MiXCR to reprocess the 5' RACE reads, holding one entry per CDR3 protein. This table holds roughly 200,000 distinct CDR3 sequences, 7.5% found once. Germline values: CDR1 SGHRS, CDR2 YFSETQ. CDR3 length: 15 residues. The V gene end was trimmed by 0 bases and the J gene end by 6 bases; junction bases not matched to a gene: 7. Healthy Caucasians made up all donors. Another study also made use of these data, one on yellow fever vaccine responses in identical twins.

The chain joins TRBV5-1 to TRBJ2-7; 9 nucleotides align to TRBD2. This receptor was identified in a woman between 18 and 29 years old in good health. The specimen sequenced was memory (CD45RO+) T cells sorted from blood. CDR3 bases: TGCGCCAGCAGCTTGGGTCCAGCGGGGGGCGGCGAGCAGTACTTC. Translated, it gives CASSLGPAGGGEQYF.